This T cell receptor beta chain was sequenced in a study of cytomegalovirus exposure and HLA in healthy donors. This clone was seen more than once but under ten times. The antigen is undetermined. The same CDR3 also results from other DNA sequences found in this sample. The PCR used 60 Vbeta and 13 Jbeta primers. Generated by immunoSEQ multiplex PCR, the TCRdb table keeps only in-frame clones and is missing some. The profile shows about 150,000 clones, roughly 62% of them singletons. General study results and limits: In an earlier analysis, most TCR beta V segments were productive about 87% or about 30% of the time. Some V segments, TRBV6-2 and TRBV6-3 among them, were indistinguishable and were therefore excluded.

CDR3 length equals 14 residues. Trimming took 0 bases from V and 2 from J, leaving 9 bases between them. Germline CDR1 reads SGHRS; CDR2 reads YFSETQ. The sample comprised PBMCs. The sequence was collected from a man aged 60 to 69 in good health and CMV-seronegative. The V call is TRBV5-1, the J call TRBJ2-7; D gene ambiguous. The CDR3 DNA follows: TGCGCCAGCAGCTTGGACAGTTATCCCTACGAGCAGTACTTC. This translates into CASSLDSYPYEQYF.